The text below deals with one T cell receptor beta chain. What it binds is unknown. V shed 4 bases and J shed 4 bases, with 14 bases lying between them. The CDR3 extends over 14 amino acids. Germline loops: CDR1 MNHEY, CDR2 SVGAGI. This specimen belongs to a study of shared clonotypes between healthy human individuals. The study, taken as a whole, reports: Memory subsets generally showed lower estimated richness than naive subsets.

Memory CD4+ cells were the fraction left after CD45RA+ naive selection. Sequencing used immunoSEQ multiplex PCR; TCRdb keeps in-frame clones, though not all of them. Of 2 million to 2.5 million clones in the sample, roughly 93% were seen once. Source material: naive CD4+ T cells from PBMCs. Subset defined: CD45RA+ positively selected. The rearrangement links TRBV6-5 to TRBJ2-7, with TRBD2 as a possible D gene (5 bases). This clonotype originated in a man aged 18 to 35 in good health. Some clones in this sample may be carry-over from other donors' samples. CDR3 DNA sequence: TGTGCCAGCAGTTCCCCCGGGCGGGTTTACGAGCAGTACTTC. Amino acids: CASSSPGRVYEQYF.